This T cell receptor (beta chain) derives from a study of blood T cells in healthy people across ages. This clonotype was recorded a few times. Trimming removed 0 bases from V and 13 bases from J, with 10 bases in between. From germline, CDR1 is LGHDT and CDR2 YNNKEL (reference sequence). CDR3 length: 12 amino acids. With a J-beta primer mix and a sample-barcoded 5' primer, a second PCR ran roughly 7 to 11 cycles. TCRdb re-called the 5' RACE reads with MiXCR, one entry per CDR3 protein. The sample has hundreds of thousands of distinct CDR3 sequences; roughly a quarter are singletons. The same sample was also studied in work on T cells of mothers and their children. Per that study: All extracted RNA went into cDNA synthesis, about 1.4 ug per 15 ul. Each mother yielded more than 9 million TCR beta CDR3 reads. Each child yielded some 3 million reads. An overlap that was slightly higher, though non-significant, was seen in related mother-child pairs versus unrelated pairs. Persisting microchimeric T cell clones went undetected.

The sequence was collected from a boy aged 2 to 9 in good health. Source material: blood. V is TRBV3-1 and J is TRBJ2-1; D not resolved. CDR3 sequence (DNA): TGTGCCAGCAGCCAAGAAGAAACTTCCCAGTTCTTC. This encodes CASSQEETSQFF.